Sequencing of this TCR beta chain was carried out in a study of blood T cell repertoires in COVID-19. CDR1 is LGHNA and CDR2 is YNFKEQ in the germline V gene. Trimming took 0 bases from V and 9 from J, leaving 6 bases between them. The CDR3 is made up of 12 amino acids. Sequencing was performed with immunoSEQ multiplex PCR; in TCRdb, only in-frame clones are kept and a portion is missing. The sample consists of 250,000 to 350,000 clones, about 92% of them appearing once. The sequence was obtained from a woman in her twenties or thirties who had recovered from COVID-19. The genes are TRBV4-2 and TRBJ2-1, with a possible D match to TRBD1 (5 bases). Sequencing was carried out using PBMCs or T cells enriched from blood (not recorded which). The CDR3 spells CASSQDTGEQFF. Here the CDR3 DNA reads TGTGCCAGCAGCCAAGACACAGGTGAGCAGTTCTTC.